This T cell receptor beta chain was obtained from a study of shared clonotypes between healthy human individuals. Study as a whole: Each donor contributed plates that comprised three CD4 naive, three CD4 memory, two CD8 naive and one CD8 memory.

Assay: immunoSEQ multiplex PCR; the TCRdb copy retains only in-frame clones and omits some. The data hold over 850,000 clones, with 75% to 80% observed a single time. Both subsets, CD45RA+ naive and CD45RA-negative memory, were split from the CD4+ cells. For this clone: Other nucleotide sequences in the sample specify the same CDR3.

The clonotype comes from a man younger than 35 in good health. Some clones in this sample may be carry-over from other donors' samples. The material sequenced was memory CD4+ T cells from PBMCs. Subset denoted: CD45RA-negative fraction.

In DNA, the CDR3 is TGTGCCAGCAGCCAAGATTTGGGGGCTGGTGAGACCCAGTACTTC. As protein: CASSQDLGAGETQYF. The genes are TRBV4-2 and TRBJ2-5; D is possibly TRBD1 (6 bases). This CDR3 comprises 15 residues. Germline assignment: CDR1 LGHNA and CDR2 YNFKEQ. Between the trimmed V and J ends, which lost 0 bases and 5 bases, there was a span of 13 bases.